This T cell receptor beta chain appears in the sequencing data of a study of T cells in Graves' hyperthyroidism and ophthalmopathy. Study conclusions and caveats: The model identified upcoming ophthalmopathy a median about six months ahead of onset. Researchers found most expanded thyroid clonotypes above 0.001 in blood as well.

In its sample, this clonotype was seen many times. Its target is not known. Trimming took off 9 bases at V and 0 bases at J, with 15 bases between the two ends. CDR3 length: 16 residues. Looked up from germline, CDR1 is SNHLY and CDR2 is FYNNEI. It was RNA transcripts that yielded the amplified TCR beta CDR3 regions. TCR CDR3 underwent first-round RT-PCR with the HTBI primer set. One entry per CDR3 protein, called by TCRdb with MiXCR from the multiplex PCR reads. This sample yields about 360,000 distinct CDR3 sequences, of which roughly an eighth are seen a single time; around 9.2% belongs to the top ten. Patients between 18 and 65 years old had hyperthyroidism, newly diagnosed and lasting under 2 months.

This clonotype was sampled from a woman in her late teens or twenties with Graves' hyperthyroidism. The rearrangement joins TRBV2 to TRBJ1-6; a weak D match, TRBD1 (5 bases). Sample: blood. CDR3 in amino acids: CASLKGDGSYNSPLHF. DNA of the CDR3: TGTGCCAGTCTAAAAGGGGACGGCTCCTATAATTCACCCCTCCACTTT.